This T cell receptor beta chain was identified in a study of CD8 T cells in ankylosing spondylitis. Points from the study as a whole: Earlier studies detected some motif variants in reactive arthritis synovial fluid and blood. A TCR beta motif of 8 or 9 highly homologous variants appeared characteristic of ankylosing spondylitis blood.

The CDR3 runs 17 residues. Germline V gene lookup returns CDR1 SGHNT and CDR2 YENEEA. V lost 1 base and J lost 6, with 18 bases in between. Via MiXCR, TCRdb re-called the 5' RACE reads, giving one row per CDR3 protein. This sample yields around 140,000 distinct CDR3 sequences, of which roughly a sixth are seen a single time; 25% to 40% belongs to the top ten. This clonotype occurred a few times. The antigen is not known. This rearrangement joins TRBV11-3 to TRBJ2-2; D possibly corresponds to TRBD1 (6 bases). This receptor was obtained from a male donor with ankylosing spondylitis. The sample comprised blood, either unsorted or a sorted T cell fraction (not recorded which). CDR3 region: CASSLGLRGPPAGELFF. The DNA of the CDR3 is TGTGCCAGCAGCTTAGGTCTCAGGGGCCCCCCAGCCGGGGAGCTGTTTTTT.